These T cell receptor beta chains were read from a single sample in a study of monozygotic twins with inflammatory bowel disease. From the 5' RACE reads, TCRdb lists one entry per CDR3 protein and no DNA. The sample features 200,000 to 250,000 distinct CDR3 sequences, with roughly 7.7% in its top ten. Specimen: blood. The receptors here all came from a human donor with ulcerative colitis or Crohn's disease, or a healthy co-twin of an affected twin (not recorded which). CDR3s include the opening cysteine and the closing phenylalanine or tryptophan.

J,V,CDR3
TRBJ2-2,TRBV4-3,CASSQDLELAEPMNTGELFF
TRBJ2-7,TRBV5-8,CASSLVLAEQYF
TRBJ2-1,TRBV25-1,CASKNSGGYNEQFF
TRBJ2-3,TRBV20-1,CSAIVGAGVSTDTQYF
TRBJ1-2,TRBV2,CASSSDRGYGYTF
TRBJ2-7,TRBV15,CATSRDRGLAYEQYF
TRBJ1-5,TRBV28,CASSLLTGGNQPQHF
TRBJ2-7,TRBV2,CASSVEGQYLDF
TRBJ2-4,TRBV7-3,CASSLKIQAAKNMQYF
TRBJ2-2,TRBV3-1,CASRGLAGPANTGELFF
TRBJ2-7,TRBV7-9,CASSLDLGLHSYEQYF
TRBJ2-7,TRBV20-1,CSPRKDSYEQYF
TRBJ2-7,TRBV3-1,CASSQPGQGLYEQYF
TRBJ2-3,TRBV28,CASPPSIDRGTDTQYF
TRBJ1-1,TRBV7-9,CASSLPTSGTPNTEAFF
TRBJ2-5,TRBV7-2,CASSPIGGQIRTQYF
TRBJ2-7,TRBV6-1,CASSPRSGATVYEQYF
TRBJ1-2,TRBV27,CASSVTGTQANYGYTF
TRBJ2-3,TRBV7-8,CASSLLASGSVTDTQYF
TRBJ1-6,TRBV27,CASSLGGNLYNSPLHF
TRBJ2-1,TRBV5-4,CASRGLDFPYNEQFF
TRBJ1-5,TRBV6-2/TRBV6-3,CASCRGPSQPQHF
TRBJ1-2,TRBV3-1,CASSQGIGVDGYTF
TRBJ1-4,TRBV30,CAWSGQGGEKLFF
TRBJ1-2,TRBV12-3/TRBV12-4,CASSKQGSNYSYTF
TRBJ2-1,TRBV5-1,CASSLESGRDEQFF
TRBJ2-1,TRBV4-2,CASSQGESHRNEQFF
TRBJ2-1,TRBV10-3,CAISDPGGKNNEQFF
TRBJ2-7,TRBV5-1,CASSSPPGEQYF
TRBJ1-1,TRBV11-3,CASSGTHGTEAFF
TRBJ2-1,TRBV7-9,CASSQTSGGNNEQFF
TRBJ1-1,TRBV20-1,CSARPQGAVTEAFF
TRBJ2-1,TRBV4-1,CASSRTSGFLDVNEQFF
TRBJ2-3,TRBV7-6,CASSLARTSGGSTDTQYF
TRBJ2-7,TRBV20-1,CSAPPGSGAYEQYF
TRBJ1-5,TRBV6-5,CASSYRQGIQPQHF
TRBJ2-1,TRBV5-1,CASSLLGENEQFF
TRBJ1-1,TRBV14,CASSPRQFGGTEAFF
TRBJ2-3,TRBV27,CASSLLTGMDTQYF
TRBJ1-2,TRBV18,CASSNPSRDYTF
TRBJ2-4,TRBV29-1,CSVELTGVAKNIQYF
TRBJ1-2,TRBV18,CASSPNLVDYGYTF